This T cell receptor beta chain was captured in a study of neoadjuvant nivolumab and ipilimumab in lung cancer. The study's findings and limits: Pathologic regression was not significantly tied to TCR clonality.

The CDR3 has 14 residues. CDR1 is MNHEY, CDR2 SVGAGI, per germline. The V gene lost 2 bases and the J gene lost 3 bases, with 11 bases spanning the gap. Repertoires were generated with immunoSEQ multiplex PCR, while TCRdb's copy carries only in-frame clones and drops some. The data contain roughly 28,000 clones, 75% to 80% of them seen just once; the ten biggest clones take up 15% to 20%. Regarding this clone: What it recognizes is unknown.

Source: tumor tissue, taken after neoadjuvant nivolumab, alone or with ipilimumab, at or shortly before surgery. The TCR was taken from an adult with non-small cell lung cancer. The genes are TRBV6-5 and TRBJ2-7; perhaps D is TRBD1 or TRBD2 (5 bases each). CDR3: CASSYGAGNYEQYF. The DNA of the CDR3 is TGTGCCAGCAGTTACGGGGCGGGTAACTACGAGCAGTACTTC.